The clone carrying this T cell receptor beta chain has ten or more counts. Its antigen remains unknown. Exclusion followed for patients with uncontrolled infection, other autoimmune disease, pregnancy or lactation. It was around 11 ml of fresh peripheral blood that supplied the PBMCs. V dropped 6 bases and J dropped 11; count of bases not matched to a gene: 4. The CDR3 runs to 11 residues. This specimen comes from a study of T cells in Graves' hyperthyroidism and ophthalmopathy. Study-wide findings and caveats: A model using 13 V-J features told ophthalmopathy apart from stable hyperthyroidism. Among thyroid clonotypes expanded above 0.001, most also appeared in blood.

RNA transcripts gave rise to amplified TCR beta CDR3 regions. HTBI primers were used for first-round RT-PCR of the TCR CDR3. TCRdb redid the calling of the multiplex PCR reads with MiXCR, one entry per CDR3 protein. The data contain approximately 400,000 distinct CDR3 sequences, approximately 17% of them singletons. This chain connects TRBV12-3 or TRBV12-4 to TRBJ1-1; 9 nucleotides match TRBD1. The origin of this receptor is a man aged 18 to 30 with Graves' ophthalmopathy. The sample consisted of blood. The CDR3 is CASRQGAGAFF. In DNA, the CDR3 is TGTGCCAGCAGACAGGGGGCAGGTGCTTTCTTT.